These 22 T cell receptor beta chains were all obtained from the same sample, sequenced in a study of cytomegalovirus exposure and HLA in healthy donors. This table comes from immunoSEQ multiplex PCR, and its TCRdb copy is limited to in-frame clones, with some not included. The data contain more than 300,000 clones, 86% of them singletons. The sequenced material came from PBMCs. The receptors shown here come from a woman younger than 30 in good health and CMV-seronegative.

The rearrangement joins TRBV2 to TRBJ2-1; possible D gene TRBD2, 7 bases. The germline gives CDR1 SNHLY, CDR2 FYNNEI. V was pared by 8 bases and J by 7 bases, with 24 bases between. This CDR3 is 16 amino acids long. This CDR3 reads CASLIVGGQETNEQFF. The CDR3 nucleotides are TGTGCCAGCTTGATCGTCGGGGGGCAGGAAACTAATGAGCAGTTCTTC. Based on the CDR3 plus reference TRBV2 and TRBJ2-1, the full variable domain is EPEVTQTPSHQVTQMGQEVILRCVPISNHLYFYWYRQILGQKVEFLVSFYNNEISEKSEIFDDQFSVERPDGSNFTLKIRSTKLEDSAMYFCASLIVGGQETNEQFFGPGTRLTVL.

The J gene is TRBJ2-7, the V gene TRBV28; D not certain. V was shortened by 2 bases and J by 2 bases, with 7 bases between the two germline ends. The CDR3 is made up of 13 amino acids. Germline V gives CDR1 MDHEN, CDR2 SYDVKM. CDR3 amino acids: CASSLHQTYEQYF. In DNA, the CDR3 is TGTGCCAGCAGTTTACACCAGACCTACGAGCAGTACTTC.

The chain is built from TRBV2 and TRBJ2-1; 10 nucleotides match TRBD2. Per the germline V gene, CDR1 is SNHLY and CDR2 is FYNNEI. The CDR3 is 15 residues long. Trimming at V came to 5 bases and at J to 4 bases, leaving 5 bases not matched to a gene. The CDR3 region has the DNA TGTGCCAGCAGTTTTTATAGCGGGGGGTACAATGAGCAGTTCTTC. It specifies CASSFYSGGYNEQFF.

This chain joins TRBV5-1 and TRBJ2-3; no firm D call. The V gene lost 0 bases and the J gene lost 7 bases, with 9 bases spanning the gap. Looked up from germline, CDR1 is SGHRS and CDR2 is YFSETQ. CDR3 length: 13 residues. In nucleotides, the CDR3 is TGCGCCAGCAGCTTGGCCGCGGCTAATACGCAGTATTTT. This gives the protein CASSLAAANTQYF. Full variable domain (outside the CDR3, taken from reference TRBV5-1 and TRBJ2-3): KAGVTQTPRYLIKTRGQQVTLSCSPISGHRSVSWYQQTPGQGLQFLFEYFSETQRNKGNFPGRFSGRQFSNSRSEMNVSTLELGDSALYLCASSLAAANTQYFGPGTRLTVL.

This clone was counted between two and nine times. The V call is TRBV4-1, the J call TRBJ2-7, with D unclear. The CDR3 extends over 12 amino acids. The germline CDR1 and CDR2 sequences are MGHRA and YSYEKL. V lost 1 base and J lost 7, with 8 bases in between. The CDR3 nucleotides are TGCGCCAGCAGCCAAGGTAGTGCAGAGCAGTACTTC. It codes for CASSQGSAEQYF.

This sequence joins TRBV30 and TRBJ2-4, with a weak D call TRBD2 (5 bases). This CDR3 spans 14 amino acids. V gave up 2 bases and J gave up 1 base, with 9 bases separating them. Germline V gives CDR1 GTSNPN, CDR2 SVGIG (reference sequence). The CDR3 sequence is CAWSRTLAKNIQYF. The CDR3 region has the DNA TGTGCCTGGAGTAGGACTCTTGCCAAAAACATTCAGTACTTC.

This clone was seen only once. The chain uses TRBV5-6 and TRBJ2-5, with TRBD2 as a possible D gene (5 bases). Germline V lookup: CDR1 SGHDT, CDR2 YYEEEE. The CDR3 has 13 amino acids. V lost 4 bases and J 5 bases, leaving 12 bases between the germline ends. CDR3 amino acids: CASSPGLMETQYF. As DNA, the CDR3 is TGTGCCAGCAGCCCAGGACTGATGGAGACCCAGTACTTC.

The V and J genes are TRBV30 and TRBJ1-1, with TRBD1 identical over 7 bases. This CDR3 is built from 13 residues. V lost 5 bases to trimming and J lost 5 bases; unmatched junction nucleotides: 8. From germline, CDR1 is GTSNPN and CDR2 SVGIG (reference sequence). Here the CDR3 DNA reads TGTGCCTGGCAGGGGGTGGGATGGACTGAAGCTTTCTTT. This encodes CAWQGVGWTEAFF. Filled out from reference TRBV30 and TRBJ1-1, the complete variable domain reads SQTIHQWPATLVQPVGSPLSLECTVEGTSNPNLYWYRQAAGRGLQLLFYSVGIGQISSEVPQNLSASRPQDRQFILSSKKLLLSDSGFYLCAWQGVGWTEAFFGQGTRLTVV.

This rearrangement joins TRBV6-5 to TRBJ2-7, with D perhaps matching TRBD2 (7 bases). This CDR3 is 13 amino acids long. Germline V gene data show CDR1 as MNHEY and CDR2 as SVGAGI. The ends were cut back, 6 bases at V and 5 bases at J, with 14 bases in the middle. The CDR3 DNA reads TGTGCCAGCAGGGGGGCGGGAGAAAACGAGCAGTACTTC. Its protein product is CASRGAGENEQYF.

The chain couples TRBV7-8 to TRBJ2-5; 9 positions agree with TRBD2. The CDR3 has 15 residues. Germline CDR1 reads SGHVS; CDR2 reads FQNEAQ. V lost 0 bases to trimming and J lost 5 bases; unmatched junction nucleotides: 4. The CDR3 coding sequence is TGTGCCAGCAGCTTAGCGGCTAGCGGGGTTGAGACCCAGTACTTC. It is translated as CASSLAASGVETQYF.

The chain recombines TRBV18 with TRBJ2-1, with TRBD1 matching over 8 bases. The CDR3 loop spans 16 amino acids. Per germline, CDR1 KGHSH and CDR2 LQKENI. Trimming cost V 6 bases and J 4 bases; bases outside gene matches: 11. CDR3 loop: CASSLMRQGAYNEQFF. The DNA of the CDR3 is TGTGCCAGCTCCTTAATGAGGCAGGGGGCATACAATGAGCAGTTCTTC. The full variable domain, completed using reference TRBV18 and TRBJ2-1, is NAGVMQNPRHLVRRRGQEARLRCSPMKGHSHVYWYRQLPEEGLKFMVYLQKENIIDESGMPKERFSAEFPKEGPSILRIQQVVRGDSAAYFCASSLMRQGAYNEQFFGPGTRLTVL.

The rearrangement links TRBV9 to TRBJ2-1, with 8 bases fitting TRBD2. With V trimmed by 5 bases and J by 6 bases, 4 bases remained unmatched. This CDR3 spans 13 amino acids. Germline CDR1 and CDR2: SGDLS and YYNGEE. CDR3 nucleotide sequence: TGTGCCAGCAGTGAAGCGGGAGCCAATGAGCAGTTCTTC. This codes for CASSEAGANEQFF.

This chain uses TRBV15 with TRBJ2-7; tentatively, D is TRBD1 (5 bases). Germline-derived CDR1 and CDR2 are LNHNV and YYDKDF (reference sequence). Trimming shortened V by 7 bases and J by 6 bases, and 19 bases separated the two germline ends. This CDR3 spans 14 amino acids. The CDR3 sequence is CATTANQGRGEQYF. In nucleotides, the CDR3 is TGTGCCACCACTGCTAATCAGGGTAGGGGCGAGCAGTACTTC.

The CDR3 bases are TGTGCCAGCAGCCAAGTTCTTAGCGGGGGCCCGCGCGAGCAGTACTTC. Its protein is CASSQVLSGGPREQYF. The rearrangement links TRBV14 to TRBJ2-7; 9 bases align to TRBD2. Losses at the gene ends were 1 base for V and 6 bases for J; bases not matched to a gene: 10. The CDR3 loop spans 16 amino acids. Germline values: CDR1 SGHDN, CDR2 FVKESK.

In nucleotides, the CDR3 is TGCGCCAGCAGCCCCGGACGGGACACATGGTACAATGAGCAGTTCTTC. Translated: CASSPGRDTWYNEQFF. This chain uses TRBV4-1 with TRBJ2-1, with D possibly TRBD1 on 6 matching bases. Germline V gene sequence: CDR1 MGHRA, CDR2 YSYEKL. Trimming shortened V by 4 bases and J by 4 bases, and 17 bases separated the two germline ends. This CDR3 contains 16 residues.

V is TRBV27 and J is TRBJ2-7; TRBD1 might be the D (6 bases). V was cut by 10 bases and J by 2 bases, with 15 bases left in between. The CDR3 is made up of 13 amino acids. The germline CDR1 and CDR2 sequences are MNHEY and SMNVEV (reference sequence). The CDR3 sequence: CATSTGQTYEQYF. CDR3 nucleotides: TGTGCCACGTCCACGGGACAAACCTACGAGCAGTACTTC.

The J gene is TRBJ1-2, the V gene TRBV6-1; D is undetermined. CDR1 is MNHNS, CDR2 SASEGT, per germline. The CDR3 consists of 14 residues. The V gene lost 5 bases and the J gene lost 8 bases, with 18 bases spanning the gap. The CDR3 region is CASSPTAGLAGYTF. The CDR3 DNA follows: TGTGCCAGCAGTCCGACGGCGGGTTTGGCCGGCTACACCTTC.

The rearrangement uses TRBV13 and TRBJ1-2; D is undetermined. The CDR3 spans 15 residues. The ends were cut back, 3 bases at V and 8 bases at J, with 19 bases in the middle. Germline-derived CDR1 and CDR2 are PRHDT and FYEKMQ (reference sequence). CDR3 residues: CASSFEWVRPEGYTF. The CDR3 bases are TGTGCCAGCAGCTTTGAGTGGGTGAGGCCAGAGGGCTACACCTTC.

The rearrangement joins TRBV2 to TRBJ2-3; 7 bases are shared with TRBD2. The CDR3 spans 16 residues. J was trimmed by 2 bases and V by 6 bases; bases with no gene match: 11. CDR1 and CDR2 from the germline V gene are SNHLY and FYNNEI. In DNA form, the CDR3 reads TGTGCCAGCAGGCCTATTAGGGACTATTTCACAGATACGCAGTATTTT. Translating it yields CASRPIRDYFTDTQYF.

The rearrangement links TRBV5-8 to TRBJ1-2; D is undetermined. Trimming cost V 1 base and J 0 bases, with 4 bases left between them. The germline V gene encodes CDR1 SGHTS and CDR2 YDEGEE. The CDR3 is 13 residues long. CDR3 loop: CASSLTANYGYTF. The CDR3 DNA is TGTGCCAGCAGCTTGACAGCTAACTATGGCTACACCTTC.

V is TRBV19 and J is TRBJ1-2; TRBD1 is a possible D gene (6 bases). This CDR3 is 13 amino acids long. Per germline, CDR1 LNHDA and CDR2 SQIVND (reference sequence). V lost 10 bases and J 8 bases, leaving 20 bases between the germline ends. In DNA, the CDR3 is TGTGCCACCGGGGACACCCTACTAATGGGCTACACCTTC. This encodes CATGDTLLMGYTF.

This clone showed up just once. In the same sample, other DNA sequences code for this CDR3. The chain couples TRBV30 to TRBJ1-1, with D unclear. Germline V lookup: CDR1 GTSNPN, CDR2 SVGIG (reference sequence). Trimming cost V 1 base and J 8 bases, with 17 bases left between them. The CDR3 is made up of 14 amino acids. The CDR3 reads CAWSGGPQRSEAFF. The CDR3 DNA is TGTGCCTGGAGTGGTGGCCCCCAAAGGAGCGAAGCTTTCTTT.